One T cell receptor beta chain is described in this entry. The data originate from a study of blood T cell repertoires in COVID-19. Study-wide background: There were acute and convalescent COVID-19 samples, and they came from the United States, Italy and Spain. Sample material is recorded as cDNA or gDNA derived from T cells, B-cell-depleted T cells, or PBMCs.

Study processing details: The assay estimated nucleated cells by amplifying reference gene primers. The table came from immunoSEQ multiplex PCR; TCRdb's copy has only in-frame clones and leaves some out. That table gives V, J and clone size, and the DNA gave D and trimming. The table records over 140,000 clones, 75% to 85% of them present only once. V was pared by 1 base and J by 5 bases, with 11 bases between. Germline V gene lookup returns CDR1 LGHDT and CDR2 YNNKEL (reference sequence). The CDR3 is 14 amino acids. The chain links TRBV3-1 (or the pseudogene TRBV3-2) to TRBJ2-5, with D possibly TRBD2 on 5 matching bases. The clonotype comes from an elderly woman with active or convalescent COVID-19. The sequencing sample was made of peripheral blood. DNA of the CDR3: TGTGCCAGCAGCCAAGTCAGCGGCGCGGAGACCCAGTACTTC. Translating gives CASSQVSGAETQYF.